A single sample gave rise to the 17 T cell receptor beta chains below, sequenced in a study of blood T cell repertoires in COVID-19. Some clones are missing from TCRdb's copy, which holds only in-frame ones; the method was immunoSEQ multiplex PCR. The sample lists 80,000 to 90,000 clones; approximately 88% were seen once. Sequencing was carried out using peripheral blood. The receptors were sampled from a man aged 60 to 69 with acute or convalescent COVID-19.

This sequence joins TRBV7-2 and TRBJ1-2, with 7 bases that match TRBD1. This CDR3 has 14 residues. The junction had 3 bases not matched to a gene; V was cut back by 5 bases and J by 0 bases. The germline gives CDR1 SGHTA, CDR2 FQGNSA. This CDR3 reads CASSPGGTNYGYTF. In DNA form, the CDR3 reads TGTGCCAGCAGCCCAGGGGGTACTAACTATGGCTACACCTTC. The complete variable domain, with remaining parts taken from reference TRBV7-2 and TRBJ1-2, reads GAGVSQSPSNKVTEKGKDVELRCDPISGHTALYWYRQSLGQGLEFLIYFQGNSAPDKSGLPSDRFSAERTGGSVSTLTIQRTQQEDSAVYLCASSPGGTNYGYTFGSGTRLTVV.

The CDR3 region is CAWDGENEKLFF. DNA of the CDR3: TGTGCCTGGGACGGTGAAAATGAAAAACTGTTTTTT. The chain combines TRBV30 with TRBJ1-4; the D is unclear. The CDR3 is 12 amino acids. Germline loops: CDR1 GTSNPN, CDR2 SVGIG (reference sequence). Trimming stripped 5 bases from V and 5 bases from J, with 9 bases between.

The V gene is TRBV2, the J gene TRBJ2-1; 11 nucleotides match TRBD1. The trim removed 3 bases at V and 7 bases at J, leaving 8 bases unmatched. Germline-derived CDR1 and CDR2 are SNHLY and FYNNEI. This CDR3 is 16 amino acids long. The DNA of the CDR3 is TGTGCCAGCAGTGACCCGGACAGGGGGCGCTTTAATGAGCAGTTCTTC. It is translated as CASSDPDRGRFNEQFF.

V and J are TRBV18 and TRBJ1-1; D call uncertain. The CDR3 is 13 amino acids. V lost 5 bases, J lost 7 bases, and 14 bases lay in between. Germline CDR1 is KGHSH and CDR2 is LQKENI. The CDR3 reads CASSISRGNEAFF. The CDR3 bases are TGTGCCAGCTCAATATCTCGGGGAAATGAAGCTTTCTTT. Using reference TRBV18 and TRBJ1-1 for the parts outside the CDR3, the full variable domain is NAGVMQNPRHLVRRRGQEARLRCSPMKGHSHVYWYRQLPEEGLKFMVYLQKENIIDESGMPKERFSAEFPKEGPSILRIQQVVRGDSAAYFCASSISRGNEAFFGQGTRLTVV.

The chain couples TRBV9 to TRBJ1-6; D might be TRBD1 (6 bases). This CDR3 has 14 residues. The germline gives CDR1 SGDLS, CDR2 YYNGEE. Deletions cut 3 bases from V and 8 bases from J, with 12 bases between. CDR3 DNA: TGTGCCAGCAGCGGACAGGATTCCTATTCACCCCTCCACTTT. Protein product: CASSGQDSYSPLHF.

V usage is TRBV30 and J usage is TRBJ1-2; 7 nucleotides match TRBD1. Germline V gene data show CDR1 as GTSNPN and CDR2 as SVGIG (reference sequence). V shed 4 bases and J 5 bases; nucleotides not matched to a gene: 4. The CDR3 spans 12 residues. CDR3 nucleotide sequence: TGTGCCTGGACGACAGGGTCGTATGGCTACACCTTC. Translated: CAWTTGSYGYTF.

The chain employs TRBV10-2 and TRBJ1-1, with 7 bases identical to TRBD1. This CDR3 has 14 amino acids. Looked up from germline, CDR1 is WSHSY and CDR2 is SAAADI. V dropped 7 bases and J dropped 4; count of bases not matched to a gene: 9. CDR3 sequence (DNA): TGCGCCAGCAACTCCCAGACAGGGATCACTGAAGCTTTCTTT. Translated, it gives CASNSQTGITEAFF.

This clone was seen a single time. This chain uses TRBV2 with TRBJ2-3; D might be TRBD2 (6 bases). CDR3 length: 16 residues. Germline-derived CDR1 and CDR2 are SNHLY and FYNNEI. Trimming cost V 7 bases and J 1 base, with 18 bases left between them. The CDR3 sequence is CASMRAPTRGTDTQYF. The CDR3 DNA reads TGTGCCAGCATGCGGGCGCCGACTAGGGGCACAGATACGCAGTATTTT.

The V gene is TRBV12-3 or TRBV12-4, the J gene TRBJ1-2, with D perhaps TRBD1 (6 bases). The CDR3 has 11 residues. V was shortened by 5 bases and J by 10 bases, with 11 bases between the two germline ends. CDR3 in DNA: TGTGCCAGCAGTCACAGGGAACACTACACCTTC. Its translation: CASSHREHYTF.

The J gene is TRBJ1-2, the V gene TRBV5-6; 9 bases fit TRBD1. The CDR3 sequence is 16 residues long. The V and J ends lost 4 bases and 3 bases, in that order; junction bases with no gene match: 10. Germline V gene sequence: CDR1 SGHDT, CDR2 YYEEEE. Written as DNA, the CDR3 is TGTGCCAGCAGCAAAATACAGGGGGCGGATGACTATGGCTACACCTTC. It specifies CASSKIQGADDYGYTF.

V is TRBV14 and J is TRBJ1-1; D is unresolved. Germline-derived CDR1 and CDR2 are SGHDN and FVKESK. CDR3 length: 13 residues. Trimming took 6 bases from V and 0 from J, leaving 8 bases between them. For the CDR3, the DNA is TGTGCCAGCAGGCCTATCATGAACACTGAAGCTTTCTTT. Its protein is CASRPIMNTEAFF.

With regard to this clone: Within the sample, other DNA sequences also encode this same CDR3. DNA of the CDR3: TGTGCCAGCAGCTTGGCGAGGAACACTGAAGCTTTCTTT. Protein product: CASSLARNTEAFF. The V gene is TRBV5-6, the J gene TRBJ1-1; D is uncertain. Per the germline V gene, CDR1 is SGHDT and CDR2 is YYEEEE. Trimming pared 0 bases from V and 1 base from J, leaving 4 bases between. This CDR3 has 13 amino acids. The full variable domain, in which reference TRBV5-6 and TRBJ1-1 provide the parts outside the CDR3, is DAGVTQSPTHLIKTRGQQVTLRCSPKSGHDTVSWYQQALGQGPQFIFQYYEEEERQRGNFPDRFSGHQFPNYSSELNVNALLLGDSALYLCASSLARNTEAFFGQGTRLTVV.

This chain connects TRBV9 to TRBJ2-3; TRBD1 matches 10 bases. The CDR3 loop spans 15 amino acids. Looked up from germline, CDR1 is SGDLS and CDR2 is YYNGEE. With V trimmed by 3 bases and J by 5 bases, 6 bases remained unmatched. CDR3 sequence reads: CASSARTGGEDTQYF. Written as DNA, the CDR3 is TGTGCCAGCAGCGCCAGGACAGGGGGAGAAGATACGCAGTATTTT. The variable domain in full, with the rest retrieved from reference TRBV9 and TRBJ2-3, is DSGVTQTPKHLITATGQRVTLRCSPRSGDLSVYWYQQSLDQGLQFLIQYYNGEERAKGNILERFSAQQFPDLHSELNLSSLELGDSALYFCASSARTGGEDTQYFGPGTRLTVL.

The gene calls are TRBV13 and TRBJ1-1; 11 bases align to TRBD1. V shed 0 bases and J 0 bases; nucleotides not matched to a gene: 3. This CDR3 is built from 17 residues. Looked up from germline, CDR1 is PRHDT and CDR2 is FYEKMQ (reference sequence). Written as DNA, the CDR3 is TGTGCCAGCAGCTTAGGCGGGGACAGGGGGTTGAACACTGAAGCTTTCTTT. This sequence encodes CASSLGGDRGLNTEAFF. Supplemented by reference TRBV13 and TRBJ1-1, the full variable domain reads AAGVIQSPRHLIKEKRETATLKCYPIPRHDTVYWYQQGPGQDPQFLISFYEKMQSDKGSIPDRFSAQQFSDYHSELNMSSLELGDSALYFCASSLGGDRGLNTEAFFGQGTRLTVV.

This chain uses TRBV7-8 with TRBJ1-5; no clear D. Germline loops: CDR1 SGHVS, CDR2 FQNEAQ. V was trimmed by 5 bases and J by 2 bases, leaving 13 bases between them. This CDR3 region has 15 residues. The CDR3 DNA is TGTGCCAGCAGCCGCGGTCCGATTGGCAATCAGCCCCAGCATTTT. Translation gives CASSRGPIGNQPQHF.

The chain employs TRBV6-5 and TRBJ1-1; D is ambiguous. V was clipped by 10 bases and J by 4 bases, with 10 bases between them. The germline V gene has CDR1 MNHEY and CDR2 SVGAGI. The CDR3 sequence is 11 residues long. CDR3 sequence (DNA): TGTGCCACCTACGGTTTCACTGAAGCTTTCTTT. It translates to CATYGFTEAFF.

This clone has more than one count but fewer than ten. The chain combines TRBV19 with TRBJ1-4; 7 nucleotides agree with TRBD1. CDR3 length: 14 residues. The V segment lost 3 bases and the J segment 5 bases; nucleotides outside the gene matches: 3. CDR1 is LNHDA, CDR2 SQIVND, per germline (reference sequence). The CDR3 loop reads CASSMTGWNEKLFF. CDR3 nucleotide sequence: TGTGCCAGTAGTATGACAGGGTGGAATGAAAAACTGTTTTTT.